This TCR beta chain was retrieved from a study of blood T cell repertoires in COVID-19. Study-level background: Sources were T cells, B-cell-depleted T cells, or PBMCs; the material itself was cDNA or gDNA.

CDR1 and CDR2 from the germline V gene are SGHRS and YFSETQ. CDR3 size: 13 residues. V was cut by 4 bases and J by 7 bases, with 11 bases left in between. Assay: immunoSEQ multiplex PCR; the TCRdb copy retains only in-frame clones and omits some. The sample lists more than 150,000 clones, 80% to 90% occurring once. This chain uses TRBV5-1 with TRBJ2-2; the D gene is possibly TRBD1 (6 bases). The sample comprised peripheral blood. The TCR comes from a man aged 70 or older with active or convalescent COVID-19. CDR3 in amino acids: CASSKDSFGELFF. CDR3 nucleotide sequence: TGCGCCAGCAGCAAGGACAGTTTCGGGGAGCTGTTTTTT.